This T cell receptor beta chain originates from a study of T cell repertoires in cytomegalovirus infection. Study in general: Selected CMV epitopes included recently identified HLA-C-restricted ones as well as well-studied HLA-B-restricted ones. A matching HLA type, together with CMV infection, was signaled by public TCR beta signatures. Study-level points and caveats: Cumulative frequency of public TCR beta families picked out carriers of CMV plus the relevant HLA.

MiXCR was run by TCRdb on the reads, yielding one entry per CDR3 protein. The sample yields hundreds of thousands of distinct CDR3 sequences, approximately 31% seen once. The CDR3 covers 13 residues. In germline, CDR1 is MNHNS, CDR2 SASEGT. V was cut by 5 bases and J by 4 bases, with 11 bases left in between. Remarks on this clonotype: The antigen remains undetermined.

The V gene is TRBV6-1, the J gene TRBJ1-1, with D hard to call. The sequenced sample was cultured CD8+ T cells from PBMCs, obtained from culture after CMV antigen stimulation. The receptor was isolated from a human donor in good health (CMV status not recorded). Some clones in this sample may be carry-over from other donors' samples. The DNA of the CDR3 is TGTGCCAGCAGTTCCTTACAGTTCACTGAAGCTTTCTTT. Protein sequence: CASSSLQFTEAFF.